The 25 T cell receptor beta chains reported below all come from one sample, sequenced in a study of blood T cell repertoires in COVID-19. Some clones are missing from TCRdb's copy, which holds only in-frame ones; the method was immunoSEQ multiplex PCR. This repertoire shows roughly 30,000 clones, under 85% found once; its top ten account for approximately 36%. Sequences were obtained from peripheral blood. These receptors were collected from an older man with acute or convalescent COVID-19.

The rearrangement uses TRBV19 and TRBJ2-3; 14 positions match TRBD2. V gave up 7 bases and J gave up 8 bases; unmatched junction bases: 8. Germline values: CDR1 LNHDA, CDR2 SQIVND (reference sequence). The CDR3 length is 15 residues. CDR3 loop: CASTTGTSGRSTQYF. The CDR3 coding sequence is TGTGCCAGTACCACGGGGACTAGCGGGAGAAGTACGCAGTATTTT.

J is TRBJ1-5 and V is TRBV6-5; TRBD1 matches at 7 bases. V lost 6 bases, J lost 4 bases, and 3 bases stayed unmatched. The CDR3 spans 13 residues. CDR1 is MNHEY and CDR2 is SVGAGI in the germline V gene. The CDR3 coding sequence is TGTGCCAGCAGACTACAGGGGAATCAGCCCCAGCATTTT. Its protein is CASRLQGNQPQHF.

The rearrangement uses TRBV18 and TRBJ1-4; the D gene is possibly TRBD1 (5 bases). The CDR3 loop spans 13 amino acids. Germline V gives CDR1 KGHSH, CDR2 LQKENI. V lost 4 bases, J lost 12 bases, and 15 bases lay in between. This CDR3 is CASSLQGGSELFF. DNA for the CDR3: TGTGCCAGCTCACTGCAGGGAGGTAGTGAACTGTTTTTT.

This chain connects TRBV3-1 (or the pseudogene TRBV3-2) to TRBJ1-3, with 7 bases identical to TRBD1. Trimming removed 3 bases from V and 0 bases from J; junction bases left unmatched: 8. The CDR3 is made up of 17 amino acids. Looked up from germline, CDR1 is LGHDT and CDR2 is YNNKEL (reference sequence). In DNA form, the CDR3 reads TGTGCCAGCAGCCAGACAATGGGACAGAGCTCTGGAAACACCATATATTTT. Protein: CASSQTMGQSSGNTIYF.

This clone came up a few times. This chain connects TRBV6-5 to TRBJ1-2; 9 bases map to TRBD1. Per germline, CDR1 MNHEY and CDR2 SVGAGI. This CDR3 has 13 residues. Trimming took 5 bases from V and 7 from J; bases not matched to a gene: 5. CDR3 nucleotide sequence: TGTGCCAGCAGTAAACAGGGGGCGCTTGGCTACACCTTC. Protein product: CASSKQGALGYTF.

This chain uses TRBV14 with TRBJ1-2; the match to TRBD1 covers 7 bases. The junction had 13 bases not matched to a gene; V was cut back by 4 bases and J by 5 bases. CDR1 and CDR2 (germline): SGHDN, FVKESK. The CDR3 contains 16 residues. The CDR3: CASSPDLEGAHYGYTF. The CDR3 nucleotides are TGTGCCAGCAGCCCGGATCTTGAGGGGGCGCATTATGGCTACACCTTC. Full variable domain (rest looked up from reference TRBV14 and TRBJ1-2): EAGVTQFPSHSVIEKGQTVTLRCDPISGHDNLYWYRRVMGKEIKFLLHFVKESKQDESGMPNNRFLAERTGGTYSTLKVQPAELEDSGVYFCASSPDLEGAHYGYTFGSGTRLTVV.

The chain is built from TRBV30 and TRBJ2-5, with D possibly TRBD2 on 7 matching bases. This CDR3 is built from 16 residues. With 7 bases removed from V and 5 bases from J, the gap between germline ends came to 26 bases. CDR1 is GTSNPN and CDR2 is SVGIG in the germline V gene (reference sequence). The CDR3 region is CALTRAGAQDYETQYF. DNA for the CDR3: TGTGCCTTGACTAGGGCGGGGGCACAAGATTACGAGACCCAGTACTTC.

The rearrangement uses TRBV19 and TRBJ2-3, with 14 nucleotides matching TRBD2. Germline values: CDR1 LNHDA, CDR2 SQIVND (reference sequence). The CDR3 runs to 14 residues. The J segment lost 4 bases and the V segment lost 10 bases, leaving 4 bases of the junction unmatched. The CDR3 protein is CAIGTSGGSDTQYF. CDR3 coding DNA: TGTGCCATAGGGACTAGCGGGGGATCAGATACGCAGTATTTT.

This rearrangement joins TRBV19 to TRBJ1-6, with D perhaps TRBD1 (6 bases). V shed 7 bases and J shed 8 bases, with 12 bases lying between them. The CDR3 length is 13 residues. CDR1 and CDR2 (germline): LNHDA, SQIVND (reference sequence). For the CDR3, the DNA is TGTGCCAGTAAATCACAGGGAGATTCACCCCTCCACTTT. Its translation is CASKSQGDSPLHF.

This chain links TRBV6-2 or TRBV6-3 with TRBJ2-1; D is ambiguous. V dropped 6 bases and J dropped 8 bases, with 20 bases sitting between them. The CDR3 loop spans 15 amino acids. Per germline, CDR1 MNHEY and CDR2 SVGEGT. The CDR3: CASRPTNGRGDEQFF. The DNA for the CDR3 is TGTGCCAGCAGACCTACTAATGGTAGAGGCGATGAGCAGTTCTTC.

The V and J genes are TRBV27 and TRBJ2-3; the match to TRBD1 covers 8 bases. The CDR3 sequence is 19 residues long. Germline CDR1 and CDR2: MNHEY and SMNVEV (reference sequence). Unmatched junction bases numbered 14, after V lost 3 bases and J lost 0 bases. CDR3 sequence (DNA): TGTGCCAGCAGTTTCGTTTGGCAGGGGGCAGGCCCTAGCACAGATACGCAGTATTTT. Translation: CASSFVWQGAGPSTDTQYF.

The CDR3 is CASSLDRGNEQYF. The DNA of the CDR3 is TGCGCCAGCAGCCTAGACAGGGGTAACGAGCAGTACTTC. The chain recombines TRBV5-1 with TRBJ2-7, with 8 bases lining up with TRBD1. The junction had 5 bases not matched to a gene; V was cut back by 4 bases and J by 5 bases. The CDR3 loop spans 13 amino acids. The germline V gene encodes CDR1 SGHRS and CDR2 YFSETQ. Full variable domain (outside the CDR3, taken from reference TRBV5-1 and TRBJ2-7): KAGVTQTPRYLIKTRGQQVTLSCSPISGHRSVSWYQQTPGQGLQFLFEYFSETQRNKGNFPGRFSGRQFSNSRSEMNVSTLELGDSALYLCASSLDRGNEQYFGPGTRLTVT.

The chain couples TRBV3-1 (or the pseudogene TRBV3-2) to TRBJ1-3, with no clear D. V dropped 1 base and J dropped 0 bases, with 4 bases sitting between them. In germline, CDR1 is LGHDT, CDR2 YNNKEL (reference sequence). CDR3 length: 14 residues. CDR3 nucleotides: TGTGCCAGCAGCCAAGGGAGCTCTGGAAACACCATATATTTT. It codes for CASSQGSSGNTIYF.

The sample holds a few counts of this clone. The chain employs TRBV5-4 and TRBJ1-2, with 8 bases matching TRBD1. V shed 4 bases and J 5 bases; nucleotides not matched to a gene: 4. Germline CDR1 and CDR2: SGHNT and YYREEE (reference sequence). CDR3 length: 13 amino acids. The CDR3 region has the DNA TGTGCCAGCAGCCCGGACAGGGAATATGGCTACACCTTC. This codes for CASSPDREYGYTF.

The V call is TRBV7-2, the J call TRBJ2-7; 9 bases fit TRBD1. The J segment lost 5 bases and the V segment lost 5 bases, leaving 7 bases of the junction unmatched. The CDR3 has 14 residues. CDR1 is SGHTA and CDR2 is FQGNSA in the germline V gene. As DNA, the CDR3 is TGTGCCAGCAGCCAGGGACAGGGTACGGACGAGCAGTACTTC. Amino acids: CASSQGQGTDEQYF.

The chain couples TRBV12-2 to TRBJ2-7; the table assigns TRBD2, which was not confirmed against the DNA. TRBV12-2 is labeled a pseudogene. This CDR3 contains 16 residues. CDR3 loop: CASRAPGTSDYYEQYF. CDR3 coding DNA: TGTGCAAGTCGCGCCCCCGGGACTAGCGATTACTACGAGCAGTACTTC.

The chain is built from TRBV4-2 and TRBJ2-7; 8 bases fit TRBD2. The CDR3 totals 16 residues. Losses at the gene ends were 2 bases for V and 6 bases for J; bases not matched to a gene: 12. CDR1 and CDR2 (germline): LGHNA, YNFKEQ. The DNA for the CDR3 is TGTGCCAGCAGCCAATCCGAAGAGCGGGAGAATAGCGAGCAGTACTTC. As protein: CASSQSEERENSEQYF.

The rearrangement uses TRBV4-1 and TRBJ1-4; a possible D gene is TRBD1 (5 bases). The CDR3 is 15 amino acids. Germline V gene lookup returns CDR1 MGHRA and CDR2 YSYEKL. Trimming stripped 4 bases from V and 10 bases from J, with 19 bases between. CDR3 sequence reads: CASSRIQVGSGKLFF. Written as DNA, the CDR3 is TGCGCCAGCAGCCGAATACAGGTGGGGTCTGGAAAACTGTTTTTT.

This chain uses TRBV2 with TRBJ1-2, with 10 positions matching TRBD1. Germline V CDR1 and CDR2: SNHLY, FYNNEI. The J segment lost 7 bases and the V segment lost 6 bases, leaving 11 bases of the junction unmatched. The CDR3 sequence is 15 residues long. The CDR3 bases are TGTGCCAGCAGGCACGAGGGACAGGGGAGAGGTGGCTACACCTTC. Translated: CASRHEGQGRGGYTF.

There are a few counts of this clone. The chain joins TRBV11-2 to TRBJ2-7; weak D call: TRBD2 (5 bases). This CDR3 is 14 amino acids long. The germline gives CDR1 SGHAT, CDR2 FQNNGV. The ends were cut back, 5 bases at V and 6 bases at J, with 17 bases in the middle. The CDR3 protein is CASSERRVAVEQYF. The CDR3 DNA reads as TGTGCCAGCAGCGAGCGGCGGGTGGCCGTCGAGCAGTACTTC.

The chain combines TRBV12-3 or TRBV12-4 with TRBJ1-2; a weak D match, TRBD1 (5 bases). V lost 6 bases to trimming and J lost 3 bases, with 8 bases between them. The CDR3 consists of 12 residues. CDR3 in DNA: TGTGCCAGCAGCCAACAGGACTATGGCTACACCTTC. Protein product: CASSQQDYGYTF.

The rearrangement links TRBV7-2 to TRBJ2-1; D is uncertain. V lost 1 base to trimming and J lost 4 bases, with 5 bases between them. CDR1 SGHTA and CDR2 FQGNSA come from the germline V gene. CDR3 size: 13 residues. DNA for the CDR3: TGTGCCAGCAGCTTAGACTGGTACAATGAGCAGTTCTTC. Translating gives CASSLDWYNEQFF.

The chain has TRBV5-1 and TRBJ2-5, with 9 bases that match TRBD1. The CDR3 is made up of 14 amino acids. Germline V gene data show CDR1 as SGHRS and CDR2 as YFSETQ. Unmatched junction bases numbered 3, after V lost 0 bases and J lost 6 bases. The CDR3 reads CASSLEGQGQTQYF. In DNA, the CDR3 is TGCGCCAGCAGCTTGGAGGGACAGGGACAGACCCAGTACTTC. Full variable domain (rest looked up from reference TRBV5-1 and TRBJ2-5): KAGVTQTPRYLIKTRGQQVTLSCSPISGHRSVSWYQQTPGQGLQFLFEYFSETQRNKGNFPGRFSGRQFSNSRSEMNVSTLELGDSALYLCASSLEGQGQTQYFGPGTRLLVL.

This clone has just a few counts. The chain recombines TRBV13 with TRBJ1-4, with 7 bases identical to TRBD1. Germline V gene lookup returns CDR1 PRHDT and CDR2 FYEKMQ (reference sequence). The CDR3 sequence is 17 residues long. With V trimmed by 1 base and J by 2 bases, 7 bases remained unmatched. The CDR3 nucleotides read TGTGCCAGCAGCTTAGCGACAAACAGGGGTACTAATGAAAAACTGTTTTTT. Protein sequence: CASSLATNRGTNEKLFF.

The rearrangement uses TRBV7-9 and TRBJ1-2; D gene unclear. Germline V gene lookup returns CDR1 SEHNR and CDR2 FQNEAQ (reference sequence). The CDR3 is made up of 14 amino acids. V lost 1 base and J lost 10, with 16 bases in between. Written as DNA, the CDR3 is TGTGCCAGCAGCTTAGAGGAGGGCTTGGGAGACTACACCTTC. It encodes CASSLEEGLGDYTF. The full variable domain, its missing parts supplied by reference TRBV7-9 and TRBJ1-2, is DTGVSQNPRHKITKRGQNVTFRCDPISEHNRLYWYRQTLGQGPEFLTYFQNEAQLEKSRLLSDRFSAERPKGSFSTLEIQRTEQGDSAMYLCASSLEEGLGDYTFGSGTRLTVV.